This TCR beta chain was found in a study of shared clonotypes between healthy human individuals. Overall study: The donor pool was made up of two women and three men aged 18 to 49.

Study conclusions and caveats: Rarefaction exposed incomplete sorted-subset sequencing despite large depth. Shared clonotypes: approximately 4.5% naive CD4, under 4% naive CD8, about 2.5% memory CD4, about 0.41% memory CD8.

About this clone itself: Its matching antigen is unknown.

The authors distributed each subset's genomic DNA evenly over several immunoSEQ plates. Assay: immunoSEQ multiplex PCR; the TCRdb copy retains only in-frame clones and omits some. Counted here are about 2,500,000 clones, roughly 92% occurring once; the ten biggest clones make up over 0.12%. V lost 5 bases to trimming and J lost 7 bases; unmatched junction nucleotides: 11. The CDR3 consists of 15 residues. Germline V gene sequence: CDR1 LNHDA, CDR2 SQIVND (reference sequence). Sequenced material: naive CD4+ T cells sorted from blood. Regarding subset: CD45RA+ positively selected. The source is a man in his late teens or twenties in good health. The chain couples TRBV19 to TRBJ2-1; 7 bases are shared with TRBD2. As DNA, the CDR3 is TGTGCCAGTAGTCCCTCCGGCGGGAGTGAAAATGAGCAGTTCTTC. It is translated as CASSPSGGSENEQFF. The full variable domain, rest sourced from reference TRBV19 and TRBJ2-1, is DGGITQSPKYLFRKEGQNVTLSCEQNLNHDAMYWYRQDPGQGLRLIYYSQIVNDFQKGDIAEGYSVSREKKESFPLTVTSAQKNPTAFYLCASSPSGGSENEQFFGPGTRLTVL.